Listed below are T cell receptor beta chains from one sample, sequenced in a study of shared clonotypes between healthy human individuals. TCRdb's table, derived via immunoSEQ multiplex PCR, lists solely in-frame clones and lacks some. The sample consists of approximately 600,000 clones, 95% of them appearing once. The sample comprised naive CD8+ T cells sorted from blood. The origin of the receptors is a woman in her twenties or thirties in good health. The CDR3 runs from the conserved cysteine through the conserved F or W. D genes are given only for firm matches. Only some rows state a clone size, as once, few, many or a class for expanded clones.

v_gene,j_gene,abundance,d_gene,CDR3nt,CDR3aa
TRBV2,TRBJ2-7,.,TRBD2,TGTGCCAGCAATGCGGGAGGCGAGCAGTACTTC,CASNAGGEQYF
TRBV6-6,TRBJ1-4,once,.,TGTGCCAGCAGTTTTACGGGGTTACTGTTTTTT,CASSFTGLLFF
TRBV19,TRBJ1-1,.,.,TGTGCCAGTAATGGCGGATTGAACACTGAAGCTTTCTTT,CASNGGLNTEAFF
TRBV13,TRBJ1-2,.,.,TGTGCCAGCAGCGCGGAACAGGGTTTTCAAAACTATGGCTACACCTTC,CASSAEQGFQNYGYTF
TRBV18,TRBJ1-1,.,.,TGTGCCAGCTCACCACTTACATCGACTGAAGCTTTCTTT,CASSPLTSTEAFF
TRBV10-3,TRBJ1-1,.,.,TGTGCCATCAGTGCGACCGAGGGTATTGAAGCTTTCTTT,CAISATEGIEAFF
TRBV7-6,TRBJ2-3,.,.,TGTGCCAGCAGCTTAAGTCCAGATACGCAGTATTTT,CASSLSPDTQYF
TRBV7-8,TRBJ1-1,few,TRBD1,TGTGCCAGCAGCTTGGTAACAGGGGCTGAAGCTTTCTTT,CASSLVTGAEAFF
TRBV7-6,TRBJ1-1,.,.,TGTGCCAGCAGCTTAGGAGGGGACGGTGAAGCTTTCTTT,CASSLGGDGEAFF
TRBV27,TRBJ1-1,.,.,TGTGCCAGCAGTCCGGGGGACACTGAAGCTTTCTTT,CASSPGDTEAFF
TRBV4-2,TRBJ2-1,.,.,TGTGCCAGCAGAAGGTATCCGGCGAGCGGTCCCTACAATGAGCAGTTCTTC,CASRRYPASGPYNEQFF
TRBV5-1,TRBJ2-3,.,.,TGCGCCAGCAGCCCAACAGGGATCACAGATACGCAGTATTTT,CASSPTGITDTQYF
TRBV2,TRBJ1-1,.,.,TGTGCCAGCAGTGAGGGACGGGGCACTGAAGCTTTCTTT,CASSEGRGTEAFF
TRBV27,TRBJ1-5,few,.,TGTGCCAGCAGTTTATGGTTCAATCAGCCCCAGCATTTT,CASSLWFNQPQHF
TRBV27,TRBJ2-1,.,TRBD1,TGTGCCAGCAGCTTTGCGGGACAGGGGGGCAATGAGCAGTTCTTC,CASSFAGQGGNEQFF
TRBV5-1,TRBJ2-7,.,.,TGCGCCAGCAGCTTGACAGGGAGAGCGTACGAGCAGTACTTC,CASSLTGRAYEQYF
TRBV7-8,TRBJ2-7,.,.,TGTGCCAGCAGCTTAGCGGCTATGACATCACGGAGCTCCTACGAGCAGTACTTC,CASSLAAMTSRSSYEQYF
TRBV5-8,TRBJ1-5,.,.,TGTGCCAGCAGCTTGGGCGGAGACGGCAATCAGCCCCAGCATTTT,CASSLGGDGNQPQHF
TRBV4-2,TRBJ2-1,.,.,TGTGCCAGCAGCCAAGATCTCCCGGACAGCACAAACTACAATGAGCAGTTCTTC,CASSQDLPDSTNYNEQFF
TRBV4-1,TRBJ1-2,.,.,TGCGCCAGCAGCCAAAGACAGGCTACTAACTATGGCTACACCTTC,CASSQRQATNYGYTF
TRBV6-5,TRBJ1-1,.,.,TGTGCCAGCAGTTACTCGGGGGGTTTGGGCACTGAAGCTTTCTTT,CASSYSGGLGTEAFF
TRBV4-2,TRBJ2-1,.,TRBD1,TGTGCCAGCAGCCCAGATTCTTGGGACAGTCAATTCTTC,CASSPDSWDSQFF
TRBV9,TRBJ2-1,.,.,TGTGCCAGCAGCCCCCAACGGGCCGTACGTCGCGACAATGAGCAGTTCTTC,CASSPQRAVRRDNEQFF
TRBV28,TRBJ2-7,once,TRBD2,TGTGCCATCTTACCTCTTATACCCGTGGGGCTAGCGGGAGTATACGAGCAGTACTTC,CAILPLIPVGLAGVYEQYF
TRBV7-3,TRBJ2-1,.,.,TGTGCCAGCAGCTTGTTGGACAGCAATGAGCAGTTCTTC,CASSLLDSNEQFF
TRBV7-2,TRBJ2-7,.,TRBD2,TGTGCCAGCAGCTTAGAGGGACTAAACCTAGAGCAGTACTTC,CASSLEGLNLEQYF
TRBV2,TRBJ1-4,.,.,TGTGCCAGCAGTGACGACAGCTTCCCTAATGAAAAACTGTTTTTT,CASSDDSFPNEKLFF
TRBV9,TRBJ1-3,.,.,TGTGCCAGCAGCGCCTCCGGGACTCCAACCTCTGGAAACACCATATATTTT,CASSASGTPTSGNTIYF
TRBV5-5,TRBJ2-3,.,.,TGTGCCAGCAGGACCGCGGCGGATACGCAGTATTTT,CASRTAADTQYF
TRBV4-1,TRBJ2-3,.,.,TGCGCCAGCAGCCAAGAGCAGGGAACAGATACGCAGTATTTT,CASSQEQGTDTQYF
TRBV10-1,TRBJ2-2,once,.,TGCGCCAGCAGTAGGGACCGATCGAACACCGGGGAGCTGTTTTTT,CASSRDRSNTGELFF